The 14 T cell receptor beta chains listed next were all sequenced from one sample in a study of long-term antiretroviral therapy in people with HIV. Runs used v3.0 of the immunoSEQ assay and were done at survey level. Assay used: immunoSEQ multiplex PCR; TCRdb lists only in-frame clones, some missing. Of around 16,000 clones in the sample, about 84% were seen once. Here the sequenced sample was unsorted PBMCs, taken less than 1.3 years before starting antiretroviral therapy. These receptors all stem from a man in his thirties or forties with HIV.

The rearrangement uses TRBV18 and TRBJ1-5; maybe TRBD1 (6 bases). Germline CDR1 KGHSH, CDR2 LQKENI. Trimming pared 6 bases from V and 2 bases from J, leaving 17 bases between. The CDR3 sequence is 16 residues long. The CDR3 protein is CASSHNRVNGNQPQHF. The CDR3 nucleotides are TGTGCCAGCTCCCATAACAGGGTTAACGGCAATCAGCCCCAGCATTTT.

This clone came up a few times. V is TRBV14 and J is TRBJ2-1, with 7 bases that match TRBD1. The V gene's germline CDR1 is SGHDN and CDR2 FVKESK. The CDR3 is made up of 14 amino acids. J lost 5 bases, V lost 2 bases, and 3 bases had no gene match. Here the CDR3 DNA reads TGTGCCAGCAGCCAAAGGGGGCGAAACAATGAGCAGTTCTTC. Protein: CASSQRGRNNEQFF.

The CDR3 spells CATSRVGAGEQFF. The CDR3 DNA reads as TGTGCCACCAGCAGAGTGGGGGCAGGGGAGCAGTTCTTC. The gene calls are TRBV15 and TRBJ2-1; TRBD1 might be the D (6 bases). V dropped 1 base and J dropped 10 bases, with 11 bases sitting between them. Germline V CDR1 and CDR2: LNHNV, YYDKDF (reference sequence). This CDR3 contains 13 residues.

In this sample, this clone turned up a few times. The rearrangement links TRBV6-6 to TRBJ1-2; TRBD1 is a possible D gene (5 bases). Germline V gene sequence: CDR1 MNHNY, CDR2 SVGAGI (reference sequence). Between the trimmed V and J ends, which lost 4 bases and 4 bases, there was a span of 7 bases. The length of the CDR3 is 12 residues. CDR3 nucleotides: TGTGCCAGCAGTTCCGACAGCTATGGCTACACCTTC. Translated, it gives CASSSDSYGYTF.

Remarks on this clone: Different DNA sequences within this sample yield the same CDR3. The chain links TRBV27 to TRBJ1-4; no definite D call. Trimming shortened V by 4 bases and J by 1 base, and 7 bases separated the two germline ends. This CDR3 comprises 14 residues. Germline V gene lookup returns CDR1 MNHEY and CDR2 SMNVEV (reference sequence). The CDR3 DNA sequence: TGTGCCAGCAGTTATAAGGGAACTAATGAAAAACTGTTTTTT. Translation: CASSYKGTNEKLFF.

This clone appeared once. In nucleotides, the CDR3 is TGTGCCAGCAGCTTACGTTCGGGGGGGAACACCGGGGAGCTGTTTTTT. Its translation is CASSLRSGGNTGELFF. This sequence joins TRBV13 and TRBJ2-2, with 7 bases aligning to TRBD2. From germline, CDR1 is PRHDT and CDR2 FYEKMQ (reference sequence). The trim removed 2 bases at V and 1 base at J, leaving 4 bases unmatched. This CDR3 has 16 amino acids. Combining the CDR3 with reference TRBV13 and TRBJ2-2 gives the whole variable domain AAGVIQSPRHLIKEKRETATLKCYPIPRHDTVYWYQQGPGQDPQFLISFYEKMQSDKGSIPDRFSAQQFSDYHSELNMSSLELGDSALYFCASSLRSGGNTGELFFGEGSRLTVL.

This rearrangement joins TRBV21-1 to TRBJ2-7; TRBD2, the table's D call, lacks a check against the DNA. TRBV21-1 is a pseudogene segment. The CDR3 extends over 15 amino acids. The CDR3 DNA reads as TGTGCCAGCGGACCGACGCAGAGGGCGACCTACGAGCAGTACTTC. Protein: CASGPTQRATYEQYF.

The CDR3, as DNA: TGTGCCAGCAGCCCAGGGGTCGGGGCCAACGTCCTGACTTTC. Its translation: CASSPGVGANVLTF. This chain connects TRBV5-6 to TRBJ2-6; weak D call: TRBD1 (6 bases). CDR1 is SGHDT and CDR2 is YYEEEE in the germline V gene. The V gene lost 4 bases and the J gene lost 4 bases, with 9 bases spanning the gap. CDR3 length equals 14 residues. The complete variable domain, with remaining parts taken from reference TRBV5-6 and TRBJ2-6, reads DAGVTQSPTHLIKTRGQQVTLRCSPKSGHDTVSWYQQALGQGPQFIFQYYEEEERQRGNFPDRFSGHQFPNYSSELNVNALLLGDSALYLCASSPGVGANVLTFGAGSRLTVL.

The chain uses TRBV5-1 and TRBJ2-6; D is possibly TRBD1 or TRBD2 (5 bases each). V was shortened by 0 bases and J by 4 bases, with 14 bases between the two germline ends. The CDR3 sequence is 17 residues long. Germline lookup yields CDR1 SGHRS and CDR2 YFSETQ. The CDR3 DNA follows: TGCGCCAGCAGCTTGGACGGTCGGGGCTTAGGGGCCAACGTCCTGACTTTC. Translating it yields CASSLDGRGLGANVLTF. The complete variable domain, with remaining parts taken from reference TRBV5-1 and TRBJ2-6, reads KAGVTQTPRYLIKTRGQQVTLSCSPISGHRSVSWYQQTPGQGLQFLFEYFSETQRNKGNFPGRFSGRQFSNSRSEMNVSTLELGDSALYLCASSLDGRGLGANVLTFGAGSRLTVL.

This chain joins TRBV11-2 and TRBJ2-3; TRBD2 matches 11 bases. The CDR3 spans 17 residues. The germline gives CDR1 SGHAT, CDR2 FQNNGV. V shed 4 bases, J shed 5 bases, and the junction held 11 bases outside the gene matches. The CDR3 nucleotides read TGTGCCAGCAGCTCGCTGGGGGTAGCGGGAGGGGTAGATACGCAGTATTTT. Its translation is CASSSLGVAGGVDTQYF.

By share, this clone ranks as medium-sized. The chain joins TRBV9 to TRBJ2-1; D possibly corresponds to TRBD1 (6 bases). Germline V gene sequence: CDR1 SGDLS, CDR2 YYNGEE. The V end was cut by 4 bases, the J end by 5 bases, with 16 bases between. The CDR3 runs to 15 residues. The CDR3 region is CASSPQGNGHNEQFF. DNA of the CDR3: TGTGCCAGCAGCCCCCAGGGGAACGGTCACAATGAGCAGTTCTTC.

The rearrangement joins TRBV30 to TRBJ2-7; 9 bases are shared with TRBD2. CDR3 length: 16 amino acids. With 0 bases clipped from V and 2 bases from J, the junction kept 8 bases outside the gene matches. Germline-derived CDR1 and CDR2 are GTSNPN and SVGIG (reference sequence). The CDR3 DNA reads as TGTGCCTGGAGTGTAATTGGAGCGGGAGGCCCCTACGAGCAGTACTTC. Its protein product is CAWSVIGAGGPYEQYF.

CDR3: CASSPLQGSYEQYF. Written as DNA, the CDR3 is TGTGCCAGCTCACCACTACAGGGCTCCTACGAGCAGTACTTC. The chain carries TRBV18 and TRBJ2-7; maybe TRBD1 (6 bases). CDR1 and CDR2 from the germline V gene are KGHSH and LQKENI. This CDR3 has 14 residues. V was shortened by 1 base and J by 0 bases, with 7 bases between the two germline ends.

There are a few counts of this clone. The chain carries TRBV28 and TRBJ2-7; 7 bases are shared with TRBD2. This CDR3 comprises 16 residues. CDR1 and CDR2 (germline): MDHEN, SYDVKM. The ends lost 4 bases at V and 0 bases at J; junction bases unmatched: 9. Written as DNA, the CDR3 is TGTGCCAGCAGTTCCCCGGGAGGTCCGAGCTCCTACGAGCAGTACTTC. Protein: CASSSPGGPSSYEQYF.